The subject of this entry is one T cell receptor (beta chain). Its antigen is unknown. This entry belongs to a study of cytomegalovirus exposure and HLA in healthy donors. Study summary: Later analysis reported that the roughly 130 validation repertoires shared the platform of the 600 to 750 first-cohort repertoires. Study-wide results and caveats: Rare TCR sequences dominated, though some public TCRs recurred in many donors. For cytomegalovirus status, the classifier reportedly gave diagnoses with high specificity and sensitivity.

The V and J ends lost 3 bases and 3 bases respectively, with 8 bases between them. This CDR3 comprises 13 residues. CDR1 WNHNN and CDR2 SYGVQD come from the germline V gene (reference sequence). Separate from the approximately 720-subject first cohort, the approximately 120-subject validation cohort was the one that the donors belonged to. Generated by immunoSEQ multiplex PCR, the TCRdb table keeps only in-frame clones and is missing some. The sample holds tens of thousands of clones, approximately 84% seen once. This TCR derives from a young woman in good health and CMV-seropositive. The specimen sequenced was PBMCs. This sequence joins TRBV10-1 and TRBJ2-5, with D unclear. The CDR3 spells CASSDPNKETQYF. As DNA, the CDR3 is TGCGCCAGCAGTGACCCCAACAAAGAGACCCAGTACTTC.